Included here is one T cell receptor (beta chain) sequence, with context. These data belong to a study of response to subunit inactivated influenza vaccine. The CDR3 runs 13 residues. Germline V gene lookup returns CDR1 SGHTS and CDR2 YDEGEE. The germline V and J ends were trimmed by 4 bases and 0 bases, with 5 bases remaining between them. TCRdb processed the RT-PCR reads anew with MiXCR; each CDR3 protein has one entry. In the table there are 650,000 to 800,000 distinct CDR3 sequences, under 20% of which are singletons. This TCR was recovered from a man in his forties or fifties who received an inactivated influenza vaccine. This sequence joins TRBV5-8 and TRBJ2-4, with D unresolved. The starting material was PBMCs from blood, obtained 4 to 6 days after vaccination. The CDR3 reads CASSNGAKNIQYF. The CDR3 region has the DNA TGTGCCAGCAGCAATGGAGCCAAAAACATTCAGTACTTC.